This T cell receptor (beta chain) originates from a study of siplizumab effects on memory and regulatory T cells. Using immunoSEQ multiplex PCR, the repertoire was profiled, and TCRdb retains in-frame clones only, with some absent. The sample carries approximately 100,000 clones, approximately 91% recorded once. This CDR3 spans 14 amino acids. Germline V lookup: CDR1 ENHRY, CDR2 SYGVKD. The V gene end was trimmed by 6 bases and the J gene end by 6 bases; junction bases not matched to a gene: 5. The genes are TRBV10-3 and TRBJ2-4, with 10 bases lining up with TRBD1. The clonotype originates from a human donor in good health. The sequenced sample was non-Treg CD4+ T cells sorted from blood. CDR3 in DNA: TGTGCCATCAGCCAGGGACAGGGGCTAAACATTCAGTACTTC. It yields the protein CAISQGQGLNIQYF.